This T cell receptor beta chain was sequenced for a study of radiotherapy plus CTLA-4 blockade in lung cancer. As for the study in general: Around a sixth of patients responded objectively, and roughly 30% achieved disease control. General study findings and limits: Following radiotherapy plus ipilimumab, tumor-derived TCR clones expanded in the blood.

Profiled with immunoSEQ multiplex PCR; TCRdb holds only in-frame clones, not every one. The data show 85,000 to 130,000 clones, with about 83% seen just once and around 2% held by the top ten. Notes on this clone: What it binds is not known.

Germline V CDR1 and CDR2: MNHNS, SASEGT. Trimming shortened V by 8 bases and J by 0 bases, and 13 bases separated the two germline ends. The CDR3 extends over 14 amino acids. The sequenced sample was peripheral blood, obtained from a patient treated with radiotherapy plus ipilimumab. The sequence came from a human donor with non-small cell lung cancer that progressed on radiotherapy plus ipilimumab. Some clones in this sample may be carry-over from other donors' samples. The V call is TRBV6-1, the J call TRBJ1-1; unclear D gene. DNA for the CDR3: TGTGCCAGCGACACGGACCGAGTGAACACTGAAGCTTTCTTT. Its translation: CASDTDRVNTEAFF.